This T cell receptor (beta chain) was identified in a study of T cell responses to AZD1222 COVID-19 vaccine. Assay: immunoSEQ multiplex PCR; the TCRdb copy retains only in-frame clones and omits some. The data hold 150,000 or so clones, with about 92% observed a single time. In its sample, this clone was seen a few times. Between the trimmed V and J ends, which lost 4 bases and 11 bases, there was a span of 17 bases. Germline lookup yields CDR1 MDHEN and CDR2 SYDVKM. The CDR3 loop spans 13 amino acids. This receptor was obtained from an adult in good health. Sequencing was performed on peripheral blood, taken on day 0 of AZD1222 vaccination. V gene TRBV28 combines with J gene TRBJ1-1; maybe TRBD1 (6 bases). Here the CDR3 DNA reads TGTGCCAGCAGTTCCCCCGACAGGACATCGGCTTTCTTT. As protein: CASSSPDRTSAFF.